What follows are 7 T cell receptor beta chains derived from one specimen sequenced in a study of T cells in tumors after PD-1 blockade. TCRdb's table, derived via immunoSEQ multiplex PCR, lists solely in-frame clones and lacks some. The profile covers some 66,000 clones, with approximately 79% appearing a single time and roughly 4.7% taken by the ten largest. The source material was PBMCs, sampled after anti-PD-1 treatment. The receptor source for this set is a human donor with basal cell carcinoma.

The chain joins TRBV6-6 to TRBJ1-5; 7 nucleotides line up with TRBD1. Trimming took 5 bases from V and 2 from J; bases not matched to a gene: 12. CDR3 size: 17 residues. The germline gives CDR1 MNHNY, CDR2 SVGAGI (reference sequence). The CDR3 nucleotides are TGTGCCAGCAGTCCCCTTGGACAGGCCTTAGGCAATCAGCCCCAGCATTTT. It translates to CASSPLGQALGNQPQHF.

V and J are TRBV10-3 and TRBJ2-1, with D possibly being TRBD1 or TRBD2 (5 bases each). The germline gives CDR1 ENHRY, CDR2 SYGVKD. The V gene lost 0 bases and the J gene lost 1 base, with 10 bases spanning the gap. The CDR3 covers 16 residues. The CDR3 sequence is CAISESYGASYNEQFF. CDR3 bases: TGTGCCATCAGTGAGTCGTACGGGGCATCCTACAATGAGCAGTTCTTC.

There are a few counts of this clone. The chain is built from TRBV5-1 and TRBJ2-3; a possible D gene is TRBD1 (5 bases). Trimming took off 0 bases at V and 3 bases at J, with 11 bases between the two ends. The CDR3 spans 15 residues. Per the germline V gene, CDR1 is SGHRS and CDR2 is YFSETQ. The CDR3 loop reads CASSLGTRPTDTQYF. In nucleotides, the CDR3 is TGCGCCAGCAGCTTGGGGACAAGGCCGACAGATACGCAGTATTTT.

The chain has TRBV5-1 and TRBJ2-2; TRBD1 is a possible D gene (6 bases). This CDR3 spans 15 amino acids. V was cut by 4 bases and J by 5 bases, with 15 bases left in between. CDR1 SGHRS and CDR2 YFSETQ come from the germline V gene. The CDR3 coding sequence is TGCGCCAGCAGCCCCTCAGGGGAAGGGACCGGGGAGCTGTTTTTT. Translating gives CASSPSGEGTGELFF.

The chain uses TRBV7-9 and TRBJ1-6, with TRBD1 matching over 7 bases. The CDR3 sequence is 16 residues long. Germline V gene lookup returns CDR1 SEHNR and CDR2 FQNEAQ (reference sequence). The V and J ends lost 0 bases and 8 bases, in that order; junction bases with no gene match: 7. CDR3 sequence: CASSLAIGGAYSPLHF. The CDR3 DNA reads as TGTGCCAGCAGCTTAGCAATAGGGGGCGCGTATTCACCCCTCCACTTT.

J is TRBJ2-7 and V is TRBV28, with 7 bases aligning to TRBD1. CDR1 is MDHEN and CDR2 is SYDVKM in the germline V gene. V lost 4 bases to trimming and J lost 4 bases; unmatched junction nucleotides: 10. This CDR3 has 15 residues. This CDR3 is CASSSGTVLGYEQYF. CDR3 DNA sequence: TGTGCCAGCAGTTCCGGGACAGTGTTAGGGTACGAGCAGTACTTC.

V gene TRBV5-8 combines with J gene TRBJ1-3; unclear D gene. The CDR3 length is 13 residues. The ends were cut back, 7 bases at V and 0 bases at J, with 8 bases in the middle. Germline values: CDR1 SGHTS, CDR2 YDEGEE. CDR3 nucleotide sequence: TGTGCCAGCGACGTCGACTCTGGAAACACCATATATTTT. Translated, it gives CASDVDSGNTIYF.